The sequence of this TCR beta chain was determined in a study of radiotherapy plus CTLA-4 blockade in lung cancer. Here immunoSEQ multiplex PCR was the method, and the copy in TCRdb shows in-frame clones only, minus some. The table includes 83,000 or so clones, under 85% detected once. The germline V and J ends were trimmed by 5 bases and 6 bases, with 19 bases remaining between them. CDR1 and CDR2 from the germline V gene are KGHSH and LQKENI. This CDR3 region has 15 residues. The chain uses TRBV18 and TRBJ1-2; D is perhaps TRBD1 (6 bases). This sequence was found in a human donor with non-small cell lung cancer who had stable disease on radiotherapy plus ipilimumab. Sample: peripheral blood, taken from a patient treated with radiotherapy plus ipilimumab. CDR3 region: CASSSDTGPWDGYTF. The CDR3, as DNA: TGTGCCAGCTCATCGGACACAGGGCCTTGGGATGGCTACACCTTC.